Listed below are T cell receptor beta chains from one sample, sequenced in a study of shared clonotypes between healthy human individuals. Assay: immunoSEQ multiplex PCR; the TCRdb copy retains only in-frame clones and omits some. The data show over a million clones, with 95% to 99% seen just once and about 0.42% held by the top ten. Sequencing was carried out using naive CD4+ T cells sorted from blood. These receptors were taken from a man aged 30 to 45 in good health. The CDR3 runs from the conserved cysteine through the conserved F or W. A D gene is named only where the DNA matches it firmly. Not every row has a clone size; where given, it reads once, few, many or a size class.

V gene	J gene	D gene	clone size	CDR3 DNA	CDR3 protein
TRBV11-3	TRBJ2-2	TRBD2	NA	TGTGCCAGCAGCAAGAGCGGGAGTCTTGCCGGGGAGCTGTTTTTT	CASSKSGSLAGELFF
TRBV19	TRBJ2-7	NA	NA	TGTGCCAGTAGTGCGGCGGGAATCATCTACGAGCAGTACTTC	CASSAAGIIYEQYF
TRBV28	TRBJ2-5	TRBD1	NA	TGTGCCAGCCACCCGGGACAGATAGGGGAGACCCAGTACTTC	CASHPGQIGETQYF
TRBV11-3	TRBJ2-3	NA	NA	TGTGCCAGCAGCCGAGGGCCAGCCCCAAGCACAGATACGCAGTATTTT	CASSRGPAPSTDTQYF
TRBV7-2	TRBJ2-7	NA	NA	TGTGCCAGCAGCCGTAGGCAGTCCTTTGGCGAGCAGTACTTC	CASSRRQSFGEQYF
TRBV5-1	TRBJ2-5	NA	NA	TGCGCCAGCAAGGGGACGGGAGTAGGTGGGGAGACCCAGTACTTC	CASKGTGVGGETQYF
TRBV4-3	TRBJ2-7	NA	NA	TGCGCCAGCAGCCAAGGCCTGTCAGGGTACGAGCAGTACTTC	CASSQGLSGYEQYF
TRBV7-8	TRBJ2-5	TRBD2	NA	TGTGCCAGCAGCCCCGTAGGGGCTAGCGGGGGGGAGACCCAGTACTTC	CASSPVGASGGETQYF
TRBV2	TRBJ1-1	NA	once	TGTGCCAGCTCGGACGGTCCGAACACTGAAGCTTTCTTT	CASSDGPNTEAFF
TRBV11-2	TRBJ2-5	TRBD2	NA	TGTGCCAGCAGCCAGGGTAGCGGGGGGAGAGAGACCCAGTACTTC	CASSQGSGGRETQYF
TRBV5-5	TRBJ1-1	NA	NA	TGTGCCAGCAGCTTGGCCTTAAACACTGAAGCTTTCTTT	CASSLALNTEAFF
TRBV28	TRBJ2-3	NA	NA	TGTGCCAGCAGTTCTGTGGTCGATACGCAGTATTTT	CASSSVVDTQYF
TRBV28	TRBJ1-5	NA	NA	TGTGCCAGCAGTTTAGATGTTTGGGCCACAAATCAGCCCCAGCATTTT	CASSLDVWATNQPQHF
TRBV4-1	TRBJ2-2	NA	once	TGCGCCAGCAGCAAGGACTACCGGAACACCGGGGAGCTGTTTTTT	CASSKDYRNTGELFF
TRBV4-2	TRBJ2-7	NA	once	TGTGCCAGCAGCCTCGAGCCCCAGGACTACGAGCAGTACTTC	CASSLEPQDYEQYF
TRBV5-1	TRBJ2-5	TRBD1	NA	TGCGCCAGCCACAGGGGCCAAGAGACCCAGTACTTC	CASHRGQETQYF
TRBV5-1	TRBJ2-7	TRBD2	once	TGCGCCAGCAGCTTGGGCTCTAGCGGGAATTACGAGCAGTACTTC	CASSLGSSGNYEQYF
TRBV9	TRBJ2-2	NA	NA	TGTGCCAGCAGCGTAGTGCAAGGGGCGGGCACCGGGGAGCTGTTTTTT	CASSVVQGAGTGELFF
TRBV5-1	TRBJ2-3	NA	NA	TGCGCCAGCAGCCCAATTGGGGGGAGGACAGATACGCAGTATTTT	CASSPIGGRTDTQYF
TRBV6-1	TRBJ2-1	TRBD1	NA	TGTGCCAGCAGTCCGACAGGGGCCCGCAATGAGCAGTTCTTC	CASSPTGARNEQFF
TRBV2	TRBJ2-1	TRBD2	NA	TGTGCCAGCAGTGGGGCTAGCGGGAGAACCTCCTACAATGAGCAGTTCTTC	CASSGASGRTSYNEQFF
TRBV9	TRBJ1-1	NA	NA	TGTGCCAGCAGCCCAGGGCCGGGCAGGGTAGGGGTGAACACTGAAGCTTTCTTT	CASSPGPGRVGVNTEAFF
TRBV2	TRBJ1-2	NA	NA	TGTGCCAGCACCGAGGAGGAGATCTATGGCTACACCTTC	CASTEEEIYGYTF
TRBV4-1	TRBJ2-7	TRBD1	NA	TGCGCCAGCAGCCAATTGGACAGGGGATCCTACGAGCAGTACTTC	CASSQLDRGSYEQYF
TRBV10-3	TRBJ2-5	NA	NA	TGTGCCATCAGCGAGGGGGGTTATGAGACCCAGTACTTC	CAISEGGYETQYF
TRBV28	TRBJ1-1	TRBD1	once	TGTGCCAGCACCCAGGGGGGTTTTTCGGGCACTGAAGCTTTCTTT	CASTQGGFSGTEAFF
TRBV12-5	TRBJ2-1	NA	NA	TGTGCTAGTGGTTCGATAAGGACCATGGCCCTAACAATGGAGCAGTTCTTC	CASGSIRTMALTMEQFF
TRBV19	TRBJ2-7	TRBD2	once	TGTGCCAGTAGTATAACCGGGACTAGTTTGAACGAGCAGTACTTC	CASSITGTSLNEQYF
TRBV7-2	TRBJ1-1	NA	once	TGTGCCAGCAGCTTACGGATACAGCCCTTTGTGAACACTGAAGCTTTCTTT	CASSLRIQPFVNTEAFF
TRBV6-1	TRBJ1-2	NA	NA	TGTGCCAGCAGTGTGGAGGGCCTCAACGGCTACACCTTC	CASSVEGLNGYTF
TRBV5-5	TRBJ2-7	TRBD2	NA	TGTGCCAGCAGCTTGGGACTAGCGGTCCTACTCGAGCAGTACTTC	CASSLGLAVLLEQYF
TRBV14	TRBJ2-3	NA	once	TGTGCCAGCAGCCAAGTACTAAATACGCAGTATTTT	CASSQVLNTQYF
TRBV10-2	TRBJ2-7	TRBD2	once	TGCGCCTGTGGGACTAGCGGGAGAAGGTACGAGCAGTACTTC	CACGTSGRRYEQYF
TRBV18	TRBJ2-2	NA	NA	TGTGCCAGCTTCGCCCCGCAGAACACCGGGGAGCTGTTTTTT	CASFAPQNTGELFF
TRBV5-1	TRBJ2-7	NA	NA	TGCGCCAGCAGCTTCCCCGGGGTGTACGAGCAGTACTTC	CASSFPGVYEQYF
TRBV5-4	TRBJ2-3	NA	NA	TGTGCCACCGGGACGCGGCTTAGCACAGATACGCAGTATTTT	CATGTRLSTDTQYF
TRBV29-1	TRBJ2-3	NA	NA	TGCAGCGTTGTAGGCGGTCCAAGTGCAGATACGCAGTATTTT	CSVVGGPSADTQYF